The 25 T cell receptor beta chains below were found in one sample sequenced in a study of blood T cell repertoires in COVID-19. The repertoire was sequenced with immunoSEQ multiplex PCR; TCRdb's copy has only in-frame clones and lacks some. This sample yields approximately 130,000 clones, of which 75% to 90% are seen a single time; 2.3% belongs to the top ten. What was sequenced was PBMCs or T cells enriched from blood (not recorded which). The receptor source for this set is a woman aged 50 to 60 who had recovered from COVID-19.

V is TRBV3-1 (or the pseudogene TRBV3-2) and J is TRBJ2-7, with TRBD1 matching over 8 bases. Germline loops: CDR1 LGHDT, CDR2 YNNKEL (reference sequence). This CDR3 comprises 13 residues. Losses at the gene ends were 4 bases for V and 1 base for J; bases not matched to a gene: 0. The CDR3 loop reads CASSRQGSYEQYF. Written as DNA, the CDR3 is TGTGCCAGCAGCCGACAGGGGTCCTACGAGCAGTACTTC.

This chain's CDR3 is CASSYSSRRPNTEAFF. The CDR3 bases are TGTGCCAGCAGTTACTCGAGCCGCAGGCCGAACACTGAAGCTTTCTTT. This chain connects TRBV6-6 to TRBJ1-1; the D is unclear. V was trimmed by 0 bases and J by 1 base, leaving 12 bases between them. Germline assignment: CDR1 MNHNY and CDR2 SVGAGI (reference sequence). This CDR3 is built from 16 residues.

This chain links TRBV30 with TRBJ2-7; D is perhaps TRBD1 (6 bases). Germline V lookup: CDR1 GTSNPN, CDR2 SVGIG (reference sequence). CDR3 size: 14 residues. Trimming cost V 3 bases and J 3 bases, with 15 bases left between them. CDR3 region: CAWRRPGTLYEQYF. DNA for the CDR3: TGTGCCTGGAGACGACCCGGGACACTCTACGAGCAGTACTTC.

The rearrangement links TRBV19 to TRBJ1-2; unclear D gene. The CDR3 contains 17 residues. Germline loops: CDR1 LNHDA, CDR2 SQIVND (reference sequence). The V end was cut by 2 bases, the J end by 2 bases, with 18 bases between. The CDR3 nucleotides are TGTGCCAGTAGTATAATAGATATGAGGTCGCAAAACTATGGCTACACCTTC. As protein: CASSIIDMRSQNYGYTF.

V and J are TRBV5-1 and TRBJ1-4; 7 bases align to TRBD1. Trimming at V came to 3 bases and at J to 8 bases, leaving 13 bases not matched to a gene. This CDR3 has 16 residues. Germline assignment: CDR1 SGHRS and CDR2 YFSETQ. Here the CDR3 DNA reads TGCGCCAGCAGCTCCTCGGCGACAGGGTTGGGGGAAAAACTGTTTTTT. This encodes CASSSSATGLGEKLFF.

There are a few counts of this clone. The CDR3 DNA follows: TGCGCCAGCTGTCTTACAGGGGGGACTACCAATGAGCAGTTCTTC. Translation gives CASCLTGGTTNEQFF. V is TRBV5-1 and J is TRBJ2-1; tentatively, D is TRBD1 (8 bases). The V end was cut by 7 bases, the J end by 6 bases, with 20 bases between. The germline V gene has CDR1 SGHRS and CDR2 YFSETQ. The CDR3 consists of 15 residues.

V usage is TRBV10-2 and J usage is TRBJ2-7; TRBD2 matches 9 bases. The CDR3 has 14 amino acids. The germline CDR1 and CDR2 sequences are WSHSY and SAAADI. The V and J ends lost 9 bases and 3 bases, in that order; junction bases with no gene match: 9. Written as DNA, the CDR3 is TGCGCCAGTCGCGGGGGGGCTGGGAGCTACGAGCAGTACTTC. Translating gives CASRGGAGSYEQYF.

In the case of this clone: The same CDR3 also results from other DNA sequences found in this sample. The chain recombines TRBV11-1 with TRBJ2-7, with a weak D call TRBD1 (6 bases). This CDR3 comprises 14 residues. V was shortened by 0 bases and J by 2 bases, with 8 bases between the two germline ends. Germline values: CDR1 SGHAT, CDR2 FQDESV (reference sequence). The CDR3 sequence is CASSLATGPYEQYF. Written as DNA, the CDR3 is TGTGCCAGCAGCTTAGCGACAGGTCCCTACGAGCAGTACTTC.

The CDR3 region has the DNA TGTGCCAGCAGCAAGGGGGCTGAAGCTTTCTTT. It yields the protein CASSKGAEAFF. This sequence joins TRBV6-5 and TRBJ1-1; weak D call: TRBD1 (6 bases). The V end lost 6 bases, the J end lost 6 bases, and 8 bases lay between the germline ends. There are 11 residues in the CDR3. The germline V gene encodes CDR1 MNHEY and CDR2 SVGAGI.

The J gene is TRBJ2-7, the V gene TRBV2; TRBD1 aligns across 7 bases. The CDR3 runs 12 residues. V dropped 5 bases and J dropped 5; count of bases not matched to a gene: 3. Germline lookup yields CDR1 SNHLY and CDR2 FYNNEI. The CDR3 DNA follows: TGTGCCAGCAGTACAGGGGCACACGAGCAGTACTTC. Its translation: CASSTGAHEQYF.

The V gene is TRBV5-1, the J gene TRBJ1-5; 7 nucleotides match TRBD1. The length of the CDR3 is 17 residues. Germline CDR1 reads SGHRS; CDR2 reads YFSETQ. Trimming took 4 bases from V and 2 from J; bases not matched to a gene: 12. The CDR3 bases are TGCGCCAGCAGCCCGGGACAGAAAGGTTTGGGCAATCAGCCCCAGCATTTT. Translating gives CASSPGQKGLGNQPQHF. Full variable domain (missing parts from reference TRBV5-1 and TRBJ1-5): KAGVTQTPRYLIKTRGQQVTLSCSPISGHRSVSWYQQTPGQGLQFLFEYFSETQRNKGNFPGRFSGRQFSNSRSEMNVSTLELGDSALYLCASSPGQKGLGNQPQHFGDGTRLSIL.

The J gene is TRBJ2-7, the V gene TRBV11-2, with unresolved D. Trimming left V 5 bases short and J 5 bases short, with 10 bases between. The CDR3 extends over 12 amino acids. Looked up from germline, CDR1 is SGHAT and CDR2 is FQNNGV. The CDR3 DNA follows: TGTGCCAGCAGCCCGGTCCGCGACGAGCAGTACTTC. Its protein product is CASSPVRDEQYF.

The count of this clone is one. The chain carries TRBV5-6 and TRBJ1-1; weak D call: TRBD1 (6 bases). In germline, CDR1 is SGHDT, CDR2 YYEEEE. Trimming cost V 0 bases and J 5 bases, with 11 bases left between them. The length of the CDR3 is 14 residues. In DNA, the CDR3 is TGTGCCAGCAGCTTGGCCGGGCAGGGGACTGAAGCTTTCTTT. Its translation: CASSLAGQGTEAFF.

The CDR3 coding sequence is TGTGCCAGCAGGAGACAGGGGCAGGCCTACGAGCAGTACTTC. Protein sequence: CASRRQGQAYEQYF. The V call is TRBV2, the J call TRBJ2-7; 8 bases are a match to TRBD1. CDR1 and CDR2 (germline): SNHLY, FYNNEI. The CDR3 is 14 amino acids. The ends lost 6 bases at V and 2 bases at J; junction bases unmatched: 6.

DNA of the CDR3: TGTGCCAGCAGCGAACGACTAGCGGACCCTAGGGAGCAGTACTTC. Translation: CASSERLADPREQYF. The genes are TRBV9 and TRBJ2-7, with TRBD2 matching over 9 bases. CDR1 SGDLS and CDR2 YYNGEE come from the germline V gene. Unmatched junction bases numbered 11, after V lost 3 bases and J lost 7 bases. The CDR3 extends over 15 amino acids.

The chain recombines TRBV5-1 with TRBJ1-3; 7 bases agree with TRBD1. V shed 3 bases, J shed 8 bases, and the junction held 17 bases outside the gene matches. The CDR3 loop spans 17 amino acids. The V gene's germline CDR1 is SGHRS and CDR2 YFSETQ. The CDR3 coding sequence is TGCGCCAGCAGCTCCCAATTCGGACAGGAATCTCTAGACACCATATATTTT. Protein: CASSSQFGQESLDTIYF.

The rearrangement links TRBV4-1 to TRBJ2-2; 10 nucleotides agree with TRBD1. The germline gives CDR1 MGHRA, CDR2 YSYEKL. With 7 bases clipped from V and 4 bases from J, the junction kept 6 bases outside the gene matches. This CDR3 contains 15 residues. CDR3 bases: TGCGCCAGCACGAAAGGGGACAGGGGCACCGGGGAGCTGTTTTTT. Protein: CASTKGDRGTGELFF.

The chain links TRBV15 to TRBJ1-2; 12 bases are a match to TRBD1. The CDR3 extends over 17 amino acids. CDR1 and CDR2 (germline): LNHNV, YYDKDF (reference sequence). V dropped 3 bases and J dropped 6; count of bases not matched to a gene: 11. The CDR3 loop reads CATSRGTGGAARNGYTF. The CDR3 region has the DNA TGTGCCACCAGCAGGGGGACAGGGGGCGCGGCGCGGAATGGCTACACCTTC.

The table lists this clone with a count of one. Here the CDR3 DNA reads TGTGCCAGCAGCATAGGCGGAACAGGGAGCTACGAGCAGTACTTC. Amino acids: CASSIGGTGSYEQYF. This chain connects TRBV5-4 to TRBJ2-7; maybe TRBD1 (6 bases). Germline values: CDR1 SGHNT, CDR2 YYREEE (reference sequence). This CDR3 comprises 15 residues. V was trimmed by 4 bases and J by 3 bases, leaving 17 bases between them.

This clone was counted a single time. V gene TRBV5-6 combines with J gene TRBJ1-5; D unclear. V lost 6 bases and J lost 0, with 13 bases in between. The CDR3 is made up of 15 amino acids. CDR1 is SGHDT and CDR2 is YYEEEE in the germline V gene. For the CDR3, the DNA is TGTGCCAGCACCTACCAAAGAGGTAGCAATCAGCCCCAGCATTTT. It translates to CASTYQRGSNQPQHF.

This chain uses TRBV18 with TRBJ1-5, with D possibly matching TRBD1 (6 bases). The CDR3 contains 13 residues. Trimming removed 5 bases at V and 5 bases at J, with 10 bases between. CDR1 is KGHSH and CDR2 is LQKENI in the germline V gene. CDR3 DNA sequence: TGTGCCAGCTCAAACAACAGGGATCAGCCCCAGCATTTT. This gives the protein CASSNNRDQPQHF.

J is TRBJ1-1 and V is TRBV7-9, with D tentatively TRBD1 (5 bases). The CDR3 covers 16 residues. CDR1 SEHNR and CDR2 FQNEAQ come from the germline V gene (reference sequence). The V and J ends lost 4 bases and 2 bases respectively, with 17 bases between them. The CDR3 coding sequence is TGTGCCAGCAGCTCACTATTAAGGACAACAAACACTGAAGCTTTCTTT. Translation gives CASSSLLRTTNTEAFF.

The chain uses TRBV7-9 and TRBJ1-6, with D tentatively TRBD1 (5 bases). The germline V gene encodes CDR1 SEHNR and CDR2 FQNEAQ (reference sequence). The CDR3 runs to 15 residues. Trimming left V 1 base short and J 9 bases short, with 13 bases between. The chain's CDR3 is CASSLVGGTGSPLHF. CDR3 nucleotide sequence: TGTGCCAGCAGCTTAGTTGGAGGGACGGGTTCACCCCTCCACTTT. The complete variable domain, with remaining parts taken from reference TRBV7-9 and TRBJ1-6, reads DTGVSQNPRHKITKRGQNVTFRCDPISEHNRLYWYRQTLGQGPEFLTYFQNEAQLEKSRLLSDRFSAERPKGSFSTLEIQRTEQGDSAMYLCASSLVGGTGSPLHFGNGTRLTVT.

The chain links TRBV28 to TRBJ1-2, with D uncertain. This CDR3 has 13 residues. Between the trimmed V and J ends, which lost 7 bases and 6 bases, there was a span of 15 bases. Germline values: CDR1 MDHEN, CDR2 SYDVKM. CDR3 DNA sequence: TGTGCCAGCATAATTTATGGAGGGAATGGCTACACCTTC. Protein: CASIIYGGNGYTF.

The chain recombines TRBV6-1 with TRBJ1-5; tentative D call: TRBD1 (6 bases). Trimming left V 3 bases short and J 1 base short, with 10 bases between. The CDR3 runs 15 residues. Germline V gene lookup returns CDR1 MNHNS and CDR2 SASEGT. The CDR3 region is CASSEGRGSNQPQHF. The CDR3 DNA reads TGTGCCAGCAGTGAGGGCAGGGGAAGCAATCAGCCCCAGCATTTT.